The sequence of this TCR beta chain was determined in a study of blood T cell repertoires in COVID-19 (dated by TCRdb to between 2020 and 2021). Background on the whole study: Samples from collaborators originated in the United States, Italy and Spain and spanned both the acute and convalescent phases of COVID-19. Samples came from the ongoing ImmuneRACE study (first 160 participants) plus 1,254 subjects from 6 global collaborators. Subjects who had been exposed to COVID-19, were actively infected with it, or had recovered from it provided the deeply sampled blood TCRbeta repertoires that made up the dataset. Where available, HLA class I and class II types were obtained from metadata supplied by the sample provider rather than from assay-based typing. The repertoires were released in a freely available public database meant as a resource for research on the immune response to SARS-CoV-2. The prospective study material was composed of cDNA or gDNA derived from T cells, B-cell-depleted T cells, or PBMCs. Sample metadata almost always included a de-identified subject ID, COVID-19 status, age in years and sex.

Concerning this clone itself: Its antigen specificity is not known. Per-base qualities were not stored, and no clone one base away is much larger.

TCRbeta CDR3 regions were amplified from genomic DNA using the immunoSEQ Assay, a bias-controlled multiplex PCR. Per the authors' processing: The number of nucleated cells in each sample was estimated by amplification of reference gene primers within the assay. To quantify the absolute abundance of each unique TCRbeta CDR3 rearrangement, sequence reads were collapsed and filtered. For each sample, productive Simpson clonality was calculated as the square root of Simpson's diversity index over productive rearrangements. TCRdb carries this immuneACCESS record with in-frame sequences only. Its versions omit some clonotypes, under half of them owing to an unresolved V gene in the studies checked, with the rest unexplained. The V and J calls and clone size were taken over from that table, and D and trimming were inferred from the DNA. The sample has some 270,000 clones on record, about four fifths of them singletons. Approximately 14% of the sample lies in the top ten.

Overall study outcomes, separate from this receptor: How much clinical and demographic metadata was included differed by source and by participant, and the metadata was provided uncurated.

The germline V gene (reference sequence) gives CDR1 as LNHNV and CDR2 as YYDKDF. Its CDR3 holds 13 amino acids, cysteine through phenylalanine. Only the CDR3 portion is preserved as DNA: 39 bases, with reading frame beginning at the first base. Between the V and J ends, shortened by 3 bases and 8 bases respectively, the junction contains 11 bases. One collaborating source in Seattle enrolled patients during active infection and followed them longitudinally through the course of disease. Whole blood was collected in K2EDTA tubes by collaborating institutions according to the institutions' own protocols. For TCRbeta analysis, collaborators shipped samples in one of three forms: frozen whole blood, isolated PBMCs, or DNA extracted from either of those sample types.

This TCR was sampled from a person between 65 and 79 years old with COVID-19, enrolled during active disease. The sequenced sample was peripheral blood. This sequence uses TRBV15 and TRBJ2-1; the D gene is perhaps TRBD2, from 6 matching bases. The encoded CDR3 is CATSRGPGDEQFF. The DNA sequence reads TGTGCCACCAGCAGGGGACCGGGGGATGAGCAGTTCTTC.